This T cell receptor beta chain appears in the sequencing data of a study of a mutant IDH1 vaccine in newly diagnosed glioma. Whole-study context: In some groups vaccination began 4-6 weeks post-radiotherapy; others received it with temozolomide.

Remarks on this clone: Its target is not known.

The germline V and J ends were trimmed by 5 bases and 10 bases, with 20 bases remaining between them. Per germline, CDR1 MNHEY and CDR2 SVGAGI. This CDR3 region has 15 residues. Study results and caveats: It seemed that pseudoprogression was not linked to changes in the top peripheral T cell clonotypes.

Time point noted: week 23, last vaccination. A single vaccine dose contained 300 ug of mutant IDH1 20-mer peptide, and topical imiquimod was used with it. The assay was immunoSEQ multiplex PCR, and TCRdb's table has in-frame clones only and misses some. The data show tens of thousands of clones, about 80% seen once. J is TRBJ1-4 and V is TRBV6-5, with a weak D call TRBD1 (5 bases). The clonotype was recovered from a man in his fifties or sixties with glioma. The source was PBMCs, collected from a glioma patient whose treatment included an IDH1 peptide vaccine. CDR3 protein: CASSPLGSSRGKLFF. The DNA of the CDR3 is TGTGCCAGCAGTCCACTCGGCAGTTCAAGGGGAAAACTGTTTTTT.